This record covers a single T cell receptor beta chain. What it recognizes is unknown. These data come from a study of post-analysis software for immune sequencing data. Study observations and caveats: Patients with multiple sclerosis recorded significantly lower normalized Chao1 diversity than controls, the study found. Compared with controls, patients had more of about 5 TRBV segments, including TRBV5-6, TRBV5-1 and TRBV20-1.

Per germline, CDR1 SGHVS and CDR2 FQNEAQ. CDR3 length: 14 amino acids. V was trimmed by 5 bases and J by 8 bases, leaving 18 bases between them. Unique molecular identifiers tagged the TCR beta cDNA libraries. TCRdb re-called the PCR reads through MiXCR, storing one row per CDR3 protein. In the table there are 750,000 to 950,000 distinct CDR3 sequences, 35% to 55% of which are singletons. The receptor was derived from a girl aged 5-17 years with multiple sclerosis. The V gene is TRBV7-8, the J gene TRBJ1-2, with D perhaps TRBD1 (6 bases). What was sequenced was blood. The CDR3 nucleotides read TGTGCCAGCAGCCGTGGGCGGGGGCGCGGAGGCTACACCTTC. Protein sequence: CASSRGRGRGGYTF.